This T cell receptor (beta chain) appears in the sequencing data of a study of blood T cell repertoires in COVID-19. At the level of the study: Collection of acute and convalescent COVID-19 samples took place in the United States, Italy and Spain.

In the source study's methods: Amplification with reference gene primers provided the estimates of nucleated cell counts. TCRdb's table, derived via immunoSEQ multiplex PCR, lists solely in-frame clones and lacks some. V and J calls and clone size are those listed in that table; D and trimming were worked out from the DNA. The sample includes about 210,000 clones, approximately 82% of them seen just once. Sequencing was done on a sample of peripheral blood. The source of this sequence is a woman between 35 and 50 years old with acute or convalescent COVID-19.

The CDR3 sequence: CASSARWERQFF. CDR3 coding DNA: TGTGCCAGCAGTGCAAGGTGGGAGCGGCAGTTCTTC. This chain uses TRBV2 with TRBJ2-1; weak D call: TRBD2 (5 bases). Germline assignment: CDR1 SNHLY and CDR2 FYNNEI. The CDR3 has 12 residues. With 4 bases removed from V and 12 bases from J, the gap between germline ends came to 13 bases.